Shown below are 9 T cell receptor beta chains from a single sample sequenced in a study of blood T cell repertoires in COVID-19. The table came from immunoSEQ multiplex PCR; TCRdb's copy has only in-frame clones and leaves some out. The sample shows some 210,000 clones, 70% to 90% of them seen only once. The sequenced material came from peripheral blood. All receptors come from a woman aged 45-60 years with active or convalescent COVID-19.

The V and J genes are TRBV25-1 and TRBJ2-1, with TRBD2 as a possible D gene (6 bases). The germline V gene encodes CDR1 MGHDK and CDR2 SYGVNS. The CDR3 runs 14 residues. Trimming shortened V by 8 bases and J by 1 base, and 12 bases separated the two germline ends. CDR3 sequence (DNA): TGTGCCAGCGGAGAGCGGGTATCCTACAATGAGCAGTTCTTC. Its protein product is CASGERVSYNEQFF.

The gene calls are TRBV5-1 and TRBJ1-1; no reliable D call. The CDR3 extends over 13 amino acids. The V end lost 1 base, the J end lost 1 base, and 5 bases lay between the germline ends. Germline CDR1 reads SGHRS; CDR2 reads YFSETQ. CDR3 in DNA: TGCGCCAGCAGCTTGCTTTGGAACACTGAAGCTTTCTTT. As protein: CASSLLWNTEAFF.

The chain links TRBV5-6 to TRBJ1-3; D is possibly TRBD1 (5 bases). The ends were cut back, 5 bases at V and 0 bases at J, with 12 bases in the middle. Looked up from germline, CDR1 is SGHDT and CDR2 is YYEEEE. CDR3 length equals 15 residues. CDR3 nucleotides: TGTGCCAGCAGGCAGCAGGGCTTCTCTGGAAACACCATATATTTT. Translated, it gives CASRQQGFSGNTIYF.

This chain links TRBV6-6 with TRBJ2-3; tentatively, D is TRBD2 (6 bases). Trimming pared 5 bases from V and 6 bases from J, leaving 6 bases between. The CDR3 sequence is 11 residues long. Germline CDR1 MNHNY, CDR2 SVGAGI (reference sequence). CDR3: CASSGGDTQYF. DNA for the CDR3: TGTGCCAGCAGTGGGGGGGATACGCAGTATTTT.

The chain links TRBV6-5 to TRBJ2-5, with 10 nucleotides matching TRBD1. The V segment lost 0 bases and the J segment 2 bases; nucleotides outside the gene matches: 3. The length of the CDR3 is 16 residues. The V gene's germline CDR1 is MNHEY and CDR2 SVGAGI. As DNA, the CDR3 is TGTGCCAGCAGTTACTCGACAGGGGGCTTTCAAGAGACCCAGTACTTC. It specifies CASSYSTGGFQETQYF.

This CDR3 reads CASSSPGGRETQYF. For the CDR3, the DNA is TGTGCCAGCAGCTCCCCGGGGGGGCGAGAGACCCAGTACTTC. The gene calls are TRBV11-1 and TRBJ2-5; 8 positions match TRBD2. The germline V gene encodes CDR1 SGHAT and CDR2 FQDESV (reference sequence). V lost 4 bases and J lost 4; bases outside the gene matches: 5. There are 14 residues in the CDR3.

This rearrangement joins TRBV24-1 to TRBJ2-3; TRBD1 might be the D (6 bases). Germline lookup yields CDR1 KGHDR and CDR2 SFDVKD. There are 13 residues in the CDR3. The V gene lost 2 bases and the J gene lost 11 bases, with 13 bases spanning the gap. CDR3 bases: TGTGCCACCAGTGATTATAGACAGGCCCAGCAGTATTTT. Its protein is CATSDYRQAQQYF.

DNA of the CDR3: TGTGCCAGCAGTTTATCGCGGGGGGGCCAGGCAGATACGCAGTATTTT. As protein: CASSLSRGGQADTQYF. J is TRBJ2-3 and V is TRBV27, with TRBD2 identical over 9 bases. The CDR3 loop spans 16 amino acids. CDR1 MNHEY and CDR2 SMNVEV come from the germline V gene (reference sequence). V dropped 0 bases and J dropped 4; count of bases not matched to a gene: 5.

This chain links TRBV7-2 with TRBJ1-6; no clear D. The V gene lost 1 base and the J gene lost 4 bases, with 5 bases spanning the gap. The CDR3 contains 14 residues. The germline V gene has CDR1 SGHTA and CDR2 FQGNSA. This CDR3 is CASSLGRYNSPLHF. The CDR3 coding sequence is TGTGCCAGCAGCTTAGGGAGATATAATTCACCCCTCCACTTT.